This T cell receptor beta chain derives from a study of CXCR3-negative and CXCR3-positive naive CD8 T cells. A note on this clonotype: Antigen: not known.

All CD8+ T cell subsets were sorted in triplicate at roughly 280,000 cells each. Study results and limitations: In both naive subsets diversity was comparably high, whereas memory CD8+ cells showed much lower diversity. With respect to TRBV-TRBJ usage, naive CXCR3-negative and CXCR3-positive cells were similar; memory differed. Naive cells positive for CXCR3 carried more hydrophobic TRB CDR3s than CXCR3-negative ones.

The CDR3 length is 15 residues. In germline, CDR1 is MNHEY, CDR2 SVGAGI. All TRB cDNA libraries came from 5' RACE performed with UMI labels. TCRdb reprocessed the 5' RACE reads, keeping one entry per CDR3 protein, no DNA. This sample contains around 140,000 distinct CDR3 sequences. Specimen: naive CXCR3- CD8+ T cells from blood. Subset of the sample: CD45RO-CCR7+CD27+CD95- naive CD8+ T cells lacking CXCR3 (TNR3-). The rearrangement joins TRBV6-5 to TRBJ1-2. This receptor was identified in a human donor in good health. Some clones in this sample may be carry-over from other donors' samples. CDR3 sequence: CASSYSKYADYGYTF.